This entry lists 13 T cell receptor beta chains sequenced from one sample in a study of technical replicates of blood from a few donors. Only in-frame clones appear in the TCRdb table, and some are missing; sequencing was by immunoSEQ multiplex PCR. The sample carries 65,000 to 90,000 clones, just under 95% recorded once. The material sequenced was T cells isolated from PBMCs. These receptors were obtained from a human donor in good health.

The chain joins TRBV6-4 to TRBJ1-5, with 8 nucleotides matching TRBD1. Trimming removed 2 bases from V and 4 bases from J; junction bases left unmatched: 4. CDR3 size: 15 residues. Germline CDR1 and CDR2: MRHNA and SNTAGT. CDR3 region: CASSDRRGRNQPQHF. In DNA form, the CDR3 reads TGTGCCAGCAGTGACCGCAGGGGGCGGAATCAGCCCCAGCATTTT.

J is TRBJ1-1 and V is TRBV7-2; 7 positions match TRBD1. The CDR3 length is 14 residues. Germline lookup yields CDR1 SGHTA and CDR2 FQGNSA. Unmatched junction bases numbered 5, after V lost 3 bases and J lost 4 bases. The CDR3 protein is CASSFLQGTTEAFF. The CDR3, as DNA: TGTGCCAGCAGCTTTTTACAGGGGACCACTGAAGCTTTCTTT.

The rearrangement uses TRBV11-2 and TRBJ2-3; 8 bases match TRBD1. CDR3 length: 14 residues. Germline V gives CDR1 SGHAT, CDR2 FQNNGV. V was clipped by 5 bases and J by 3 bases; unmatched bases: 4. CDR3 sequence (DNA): TGTGCCAGCAGCCGGACAGGGAGGACAGATACGCAGTATTTT. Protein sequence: CASSRTGRTDTQYF.

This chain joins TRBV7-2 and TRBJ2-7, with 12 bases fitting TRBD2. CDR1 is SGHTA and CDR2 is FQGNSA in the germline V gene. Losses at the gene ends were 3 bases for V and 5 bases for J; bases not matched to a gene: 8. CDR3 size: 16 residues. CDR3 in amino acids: CASSFLTSGSVNEQYF. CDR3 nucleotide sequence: TGTGCCAGCAGCTTCCTGACTAGCGGGAGTGTCAACGAGCAGTACTTC. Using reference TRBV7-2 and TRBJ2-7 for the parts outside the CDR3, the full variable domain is GAGVSQSPSNKVTEKGKDVELRCDPISGHTALYWYRQSLGQGLEFLIYFQGNSAPDKSGLPSDRFSAERTGGSVSTLTIQRTQQEDSAVYLCASSFLTSGSVNEQYFGPGTRLTVT.

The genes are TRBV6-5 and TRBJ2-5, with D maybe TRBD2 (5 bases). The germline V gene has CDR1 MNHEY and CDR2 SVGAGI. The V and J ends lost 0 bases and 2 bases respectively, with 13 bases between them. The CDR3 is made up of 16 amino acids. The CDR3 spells CASSYSVPGGQETQYF. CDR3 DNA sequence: TGTGCCAGCAGTTACTCGGTTCCGGGCGGGCAAGAGACCCAGTACTTC.

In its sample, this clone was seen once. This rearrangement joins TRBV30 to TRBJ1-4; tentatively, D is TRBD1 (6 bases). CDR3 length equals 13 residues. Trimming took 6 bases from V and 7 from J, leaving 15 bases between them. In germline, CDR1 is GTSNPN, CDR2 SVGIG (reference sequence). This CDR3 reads CACPRGGSEKLFF. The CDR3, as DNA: TGTGCCTGCCCCAGGGGCGGGAGTGAAAAACTGTTTTTT. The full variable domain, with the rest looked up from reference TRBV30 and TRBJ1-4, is SQTIHQWPATLVQPVGSPLSLECTVEGTSNPNLYWYRQAAGRGLQLLFYSVGIGQISSEVPQNLSASRPQDRQFILSSKKLLLSDSGFYLCACPRGGSEKLFFGSGTQLSVL.

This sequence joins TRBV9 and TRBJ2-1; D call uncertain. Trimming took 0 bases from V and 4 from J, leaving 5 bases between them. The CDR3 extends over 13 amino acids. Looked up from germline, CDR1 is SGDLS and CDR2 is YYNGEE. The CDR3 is CASSVGAYNEQFF. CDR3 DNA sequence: TGTGCCAGCAGCGTAGGAGCATACAATGAGCAGTTCTTC.

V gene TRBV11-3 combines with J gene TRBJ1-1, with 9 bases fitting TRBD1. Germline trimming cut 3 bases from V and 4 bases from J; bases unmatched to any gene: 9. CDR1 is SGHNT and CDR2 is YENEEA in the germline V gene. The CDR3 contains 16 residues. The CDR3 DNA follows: TGTGCCAGCAGCTTGCGTTCAAAGACAGGGGGCACTGAAGCTTTCTTT. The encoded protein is CASSLRSKTGGTEAFF.

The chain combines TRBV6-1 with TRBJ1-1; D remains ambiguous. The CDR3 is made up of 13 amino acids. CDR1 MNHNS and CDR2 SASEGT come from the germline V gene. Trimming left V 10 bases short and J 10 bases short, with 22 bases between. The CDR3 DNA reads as TGTGCCATTTTGCCCCCAGGAATCCGCATAGCTTTCTTT. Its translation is CAILPPGIRIAFF.

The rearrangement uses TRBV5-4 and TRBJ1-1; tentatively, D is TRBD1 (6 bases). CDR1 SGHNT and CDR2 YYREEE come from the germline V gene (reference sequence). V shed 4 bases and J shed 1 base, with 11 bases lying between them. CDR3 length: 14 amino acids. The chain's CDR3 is CASSLGQRNTEAFF. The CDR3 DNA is TGTGCCAGCAGCCTAGGACAGCGGAACACTGAAGCTTTCTTT.

Written as DNA, the CDR3 is TGTGCCAGCAGTGCGGGACAGGGTACAGAGACCCAGTACTTC. Protein: CASSAGQGTETQYF. This chain connects TRBV2 to TRBJ2-5; 9 bases are shared with TRBD1. Unmatched junction bases numbered 4, after V lost 4 bases and J lost 4 bases. Per the germline V gene, CDR1 is SNHLY and CDR2 is FYNNEI. This CDR3 has 14 residues. Based on the CDR3 plus reference TRBV2 and TRBJ2-5, the full variable domain is EPEVTQTPSHQVTQMGQEVILRCVPISNHLYFYWYRQILGQKVEFLVSFYNNEISEKSEIFDDQFSVERPDGSNFTLKIRSTKLEDSAMYFCASSAGQGTETQYFGPGTRLLVL.

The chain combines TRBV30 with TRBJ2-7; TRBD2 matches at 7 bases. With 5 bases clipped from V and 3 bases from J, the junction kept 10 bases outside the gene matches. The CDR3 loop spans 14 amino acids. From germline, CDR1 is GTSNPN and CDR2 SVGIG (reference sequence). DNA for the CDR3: TGTGCCTGGGGCCCGAGACTAGCAGACTACGAGCAGTACTTC. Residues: CAWGPRLADYEQYF. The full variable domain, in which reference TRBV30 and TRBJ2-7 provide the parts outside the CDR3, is SQTIHQWPATLVQPVGSPLSLECTVEGTSNPNLYWYRQAAGRGLQLLFYSVGIGQISSEVPQNLSASRPQDRQFILSSKKLLLSDSGFYLCAWGPRLADYEQYFGPGTRLTVT.

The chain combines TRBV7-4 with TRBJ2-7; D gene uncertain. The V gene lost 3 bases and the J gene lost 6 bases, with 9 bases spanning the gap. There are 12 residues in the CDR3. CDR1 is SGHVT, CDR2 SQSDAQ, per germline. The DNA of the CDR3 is TGTGCCAGCAGCTTGGTAGAATGCGAGCAGTACTTC. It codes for CASSLVECEQYF.